The 10 T cell receptor beta chains presented below share a single source sample, sequenced in a study of blood T cell repertoires in COVID-19. Data came from immunoSEQ multiplex PCR; TCRdb stores just in-frame clones and leaves some out. The profile shows 95,000 to 150,000 clones, roughly 90% of them singletons. Sequenced sample: peripheral blood. The source is a man aged 40-55 years with acute or convalescent COVID-19.

In this sample, this clone turned up a few times. The V gene is TRBV20-1, the J gene TRBJ1-3; D is unresolved. The CDR3 runs to 13 residues. The germline V gene has CDR1 DFQATT and CDR2 SNEGSKA (reference sequence). Between the trimmed V and J ends, which lost 3 bases and 1 base, there was a span of 7 bases. The CDR3 DNA sequence: TGCAGTGCTAGTTTGACTTCTGGAAACACCATATATTTT. Translating gives CSASLTSGNTIYF.

The V call is TRBV6-4, the J call TRBJ1-5; TRBD1 matches 8 bases. The CDR3 spans 15 residues. Looked up from germline, CDR1 is MRHNA and CDR2 is SNTAGT. V lost 7 bases, J lost 0 bases, and 5 bases stayed unmatched. The CDR3 DNA reads as TGTGCCAGCAAGGACAGGGTCAGTAGCAATCAGCCCCAGCATTTT. It is translated as CASKDRVSSNQPQHF.

The rearrangement joins TRBV29-1 to TRBJ2-5; D call uncertain. The CDR3 covers 13 residues. Germline CDR1 and CDR2: SQVTM and ANQGSEA. Trimming shortened V by 4 bases and J by 5 bases, and 14 bases separated the two germline ends. CDR3 DNA: TGCAGCGTTGGAAGAATTATGAGGGAGACCCAGTACTTC. Translation: CSVGRIMRETQYF.

This chain links TRBV30 with TRBJ1-2; weak D call: TRBD1 (6 bases). V was cut by 2 bases and J by 8 bases, with 15 bases left in between. Per the germline V gene, CDR1 is GTSNPN and CDR2 is SVGIG (reference sequence). This CDR3 spans 13 amino acids. CDR3 residues: CAWSTPGAVGYTF. CDR3 nucleotide sequence: TGTGCCTGGAGTACCCCAGGGGCGGTAGGCTACACCTTC.

The chain carries TRBV27 and TRBJ2-7; TRBD2 agrees at 8 bases. The CDR3 covers 15 residues. Germline CDR1 and CDR2: MNHEY and SMNVEV (reference sequence). V lost 3 bases, J lost 2 bases, and 6 bases stayed unmatched. For the CDR3, the DNA is TGTGCCAGCAGTTTCATGGCTAGCGGGCCCTACGAGCAGTACTTC. Encoded protein: CASSFMASGPYEQYF.

Concerning this clone: An end of the junction does not agree with germline; a read error may underlie this. V and J are TRBV7-2 and TRBJ1-2, with 11 bases fitting TRBD1. Germline V CDR1 and CDR2: SGHTA, FQGNSA. The CDR3 is 18 residues long. This CDR3 is CASSLAVGQGVVDYGYTF. CDR3 bases: TGTGCCAGCAGCCTAGCGGTGGGACAGGGGGTCGTGGACTATGGCTACACCTTC.

This clone was seen only a few times. This CDR3 is also generated by other DNA sequences in the sample. The V call is TRBV18, the J call TRBJ1-5; 12 nucleotides match TRBD1. J lost 7 bases, V lost 3 bases, and 4 bases had no gene match. This CDR3 comprises 15 residues. Germline V gene sequence: CDR1 KGHSH, CDR2 LQKENI. This CDR3 is CASSPGQGAGQPQHF. The CDR3 DNA is TGTGCCAGCTCACCGGGACAGGGGGCAGGACAGCCCCAGCATTTT.

This chain links TRBV5-1 with TRBJ2-1, with 10 bases matching TRBD2. The CDR3 contains 17 residues. V lost 5 bases to trimming and J lost 9 bases; unmatched junction nucleotides: 17. Looked up from germline, CDR1 is SGHRS and CDR2 is YFSETQ. CDR3 loop: CASRPILSGRAHGEQFF. CDR3 bases: TGCGCCAGCAGGCCGATCCTCAGCGGGAGGGCCCATGGTGAGCAGTTCTTC.

The genes are TRBV30 and TRBJ1-1; D gene ambiguous. Germline values: CDR1 GTSNPN, CDR2 SVGIG (reference sequence). V lost 4 bases, J lost 10 bases, and 13 bases lay in between. The CDR3 runs 11 residues. As DNA, the CDR3 is TGTGCCTGGATGGTAGGCGGGAGAGCTTTCTTT. Translated: CAWMVGGRAFF.

The chain joins TRBV12-2 to TRBJ1-1. TRBV12-2 counts as a pseudogene. This CDR3 region has 17 residues. The CDR3 DNA follows: TGTGCAAGTCGCTTAGATCGGTATGCGGGTATGGCGGCTGAAGCTTTCTTT. It codes for CASRLDRYAGMAAEAFF.